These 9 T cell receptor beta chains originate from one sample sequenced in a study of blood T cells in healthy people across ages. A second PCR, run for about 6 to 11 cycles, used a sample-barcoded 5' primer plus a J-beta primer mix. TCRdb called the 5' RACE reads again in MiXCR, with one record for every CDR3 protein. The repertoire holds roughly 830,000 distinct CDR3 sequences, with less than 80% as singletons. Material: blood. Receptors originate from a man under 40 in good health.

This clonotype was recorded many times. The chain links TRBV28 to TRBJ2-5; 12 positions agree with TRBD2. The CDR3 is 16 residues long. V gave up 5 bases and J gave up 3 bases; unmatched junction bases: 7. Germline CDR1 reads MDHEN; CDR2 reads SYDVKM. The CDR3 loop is CASSPPGLAGKETQYF. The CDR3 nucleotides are TGTGCCAGCAGTCCACCAGGACTAGCGGGAAAAGAGACCCAGTACTTC.

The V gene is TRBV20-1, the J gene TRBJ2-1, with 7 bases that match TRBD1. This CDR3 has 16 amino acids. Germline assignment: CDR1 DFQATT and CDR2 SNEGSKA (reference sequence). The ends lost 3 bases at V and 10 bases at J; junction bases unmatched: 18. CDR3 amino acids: CSARDKETGPLWEQFF. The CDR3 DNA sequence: TGCAGTGCTAGGGACAAAGAGACAGGGCCTCTTTGGGAGCAGTTCTTC.

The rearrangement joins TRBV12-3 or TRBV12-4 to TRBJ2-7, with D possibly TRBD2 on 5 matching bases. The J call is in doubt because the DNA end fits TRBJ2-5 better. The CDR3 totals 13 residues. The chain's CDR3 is CASSQTRWETQYF. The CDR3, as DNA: TGTGCCAGCAGTCAAACTAGATGGGAGACCCAGTACTTC.

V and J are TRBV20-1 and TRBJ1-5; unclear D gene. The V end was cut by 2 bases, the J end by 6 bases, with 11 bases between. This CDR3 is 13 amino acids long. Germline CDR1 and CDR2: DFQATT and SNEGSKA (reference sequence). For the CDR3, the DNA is TGCAGTGCTAGACTCGGGCCCAGTCAGCCCCAGCATTTT. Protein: CSARLGPSQPQHF.

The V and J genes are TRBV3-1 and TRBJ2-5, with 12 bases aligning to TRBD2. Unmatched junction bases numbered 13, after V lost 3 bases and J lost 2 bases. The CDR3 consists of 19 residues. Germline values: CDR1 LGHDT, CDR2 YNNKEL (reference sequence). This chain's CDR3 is CASSQAAGWTSGKQETQYF. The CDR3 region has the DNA TGTGCCAGCAGCCAGGCCGCGGGGTGGACTAGCGGGAAACAAGAGACCCAGTACTTC.

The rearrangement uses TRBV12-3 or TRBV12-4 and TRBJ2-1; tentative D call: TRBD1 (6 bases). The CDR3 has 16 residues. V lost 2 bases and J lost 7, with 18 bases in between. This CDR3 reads CASSLSPTGPGNEQFF. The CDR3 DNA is TGTGCCAGCAGTTTAAGCCCGACAGGTCCTGGGAATGAGCAGTTCTTC.

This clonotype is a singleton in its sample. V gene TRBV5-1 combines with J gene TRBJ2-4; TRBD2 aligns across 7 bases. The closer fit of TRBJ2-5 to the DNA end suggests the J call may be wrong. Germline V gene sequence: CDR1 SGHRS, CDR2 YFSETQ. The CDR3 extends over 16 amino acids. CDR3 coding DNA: TGCGCCAGCAGCTTGGCGGCGGGAGACTACCAAGAGACCCAGTACTTC. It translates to CASSLAAGDYQETQYF.

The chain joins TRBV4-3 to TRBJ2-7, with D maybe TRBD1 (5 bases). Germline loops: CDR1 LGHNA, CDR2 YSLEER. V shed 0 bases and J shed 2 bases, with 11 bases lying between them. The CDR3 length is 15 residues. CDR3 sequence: CASSQDGAVPYEQYF. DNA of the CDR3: TGCGCCAGCAGCCAAGATGGGGCCGTTCCCTACGAGCAGTACTTC.

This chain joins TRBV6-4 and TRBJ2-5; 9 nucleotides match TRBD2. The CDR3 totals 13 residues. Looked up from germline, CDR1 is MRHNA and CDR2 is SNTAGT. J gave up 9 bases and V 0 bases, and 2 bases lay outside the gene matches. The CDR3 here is CASSDSASGAQYF. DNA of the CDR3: TGTGCCAGCAGTGACTCGGCTAGCGGGGCCCAGTACTTC.